This TCR beta chain was sequenced in a study of liver allograft versus peripheral blood T cells. As for the study in general: Recipients' peripheral blood T cell receptor repertoires were compared with those in transplanted livers. Study-level results: According to reports, the T cell receptor repertoires inside liver allografts differed from those in peripheral blood.

The germline V gene encodes CDR1 ENHRY and CDR2 SYGVKD. The CDR3 spans 14 residues. V was pared by 4 bases and J by 6 bases, with 5 bases of the junction left unmatched. To note about this clonotype: What it recognizes is unknown.

Each CDR3 protein is one row after TCRdb ran MiXCR on the reads. The sample yields approximately 9,800 distinct CDR3 sequences, about a fifth seen once. The receptor comes from a human patient who had a liver transplant. Some T cells may trace back to the graft donor. V gene TRBV10-3 combines with J gene TRBJ2-2; 7 bases agree with TRBD1. This chain's CDR3 is CAISVLGQAGELFF. The CDR3 coding sequence is TGTGCCATCAGTGTCCTTGGACAGGCCGGGGAGCTGTTTTTT.